This is a list of T cell receptor beta chains from one sample in a study of T cells in Graves' hyperthyroidism and ophthalmopathy. In TCRdb, the multiplex PCR reads were re-called with MiXCR into one record per CDR3 protein. This table holds almost 350,000 distinct CDR3 sequences, around 18% found once. The material sequenced was blood. These receptors were collected from a middle-aged woman with Graves' ophthalmopathy. Both conserved end residues are trimmed from each CDR3.

TRBJ2-2 | TRBV27 | 11 | ASSLVRAGELF
TRBJ1-5 | TRBV12-3/TRBV12-4 | 12 | ASSPGLPLLRQH
TRBJ1-2 | TRBV6-5 | 12 | ASSYVRDSYGYT
TRBJ2-5 | TRBV6-1 | 13 | ASSLRQGAQETQY
TRBJ1-5 | TRBV6-2/TRBV6-3 | 12 | ASSLHSDLQPQH
TRBJ2-7 | TRBV29-1 | 11 | SVLQGKGYEQY
TRBJ2-4 | TRBV2 | 12 | ASSGGTVQNIQY
TRBJ2-1 | TRBV28 | 11 | ASSLPKSNEQF
TRBJ2-7 | TRBV28 | 12 | ASSAREIPHEQY
TRBJ2-5 | TRBV19 | 13 | ASSPPFGGPGTQY
TRBJ2-7 | TRBV20-1 | 12 | SASARVSSYEQY
TRBJ2-7 | TRBV20-1 | 13 | SADFSGRPLGEQY
TRBJ1-1 | TRBV28 | 13 | ASRRQPSGGTEAF
TRBJ1-1 | TRBV11-1 | 14 | ASSPQGRGMNTEAF
TRBJ2-6 | TRBV11-3 | 13 | ASSLVVSGANVLT
TRBJ1-1 | TRBV19 | 12 | ASSNRDSAREAF
TRBJ1-5 | TRBV7-8 | 12 | ASSLEGQTAPQH
TRBJ2-2 | TRBV18 | 13 | ASSPLGRSTGELF
TRBJ2-2 | TRBV6-1 | 11 | ASSQQGAGELF
TRBJ1-1 | TRBV9 | 12 | ASSTLTANTEAF
TRBJ2-5 | TRBV7-2 | 14 | ASSHGAWVGAETQY
TRBJ2-5 | TRBV29-1 | 11 | SAPGQGEETQY
TRBJ1-1 | TRBV6-1 | 10 | ASWRGTTEAF
TRBJ2-7 | TRBV28 | 15 | ASSFRTPGQGRNEQY
TRBJ1-1 | TRBV28 | 14 | ASGSAWSGARTEAF
TRBJ2-5 | TRBV7-8 | 13 | ASSRRPGGAETQY
TRBJ2-5 | TRBV20-1 | 15 | SARDRGVAGELETQY